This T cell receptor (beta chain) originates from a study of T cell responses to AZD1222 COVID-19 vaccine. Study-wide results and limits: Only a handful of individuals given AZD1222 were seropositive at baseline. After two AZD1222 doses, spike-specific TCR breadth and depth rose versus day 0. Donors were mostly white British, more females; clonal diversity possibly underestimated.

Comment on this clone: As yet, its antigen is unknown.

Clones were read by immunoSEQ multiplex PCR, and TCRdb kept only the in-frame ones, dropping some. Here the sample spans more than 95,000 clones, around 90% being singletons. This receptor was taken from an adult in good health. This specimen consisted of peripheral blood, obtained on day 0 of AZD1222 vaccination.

CDR3 coding DNA: TGTGCCACCAGTGACGCTGGGACAGGGGGCCTTAGAAATCAGCCCCAGCATTTT. This gives the protein CATSDAGTGGLRNQPQHF. The chain joins TRBV24-1 to TRBJ1-5; 12 nucleotides agree with TRBD1. Germline V gene lookup returns CDR1 KGHDR and CDR2 SFDVKD. The length of the CDR3 is 18 residues. With 4 bases clipped from V and 4 bases from J, the junction kept 10 bases outside the gene matches.